The 5 T cell receptor beta chains in this list originate from one sample, sequenced in a study of T cell changes during pregnancy in multiple sclerosis. Only in-frame clones appear in the TCRdb table, and some are missing; sequencing was by immunoSEQ multiplex PCR. The data contain some 90,000 clones, roughly nine tenths of them singletons. The material was peripheral blood, obtained after pregnancy. Source of these receptors: a female donor in good health, enrolled as a control in a pregnancy study.

This chain uses TRBV7-3 with TRBJ1-1, with 8 bases matching TRBD1. CDR3 length: 15 amino acids. Germline trimming cut 5 bases from V and 8 bases from J; bases unmatched to any gene: 13. CDR1 is SGHTA, CDR2 FQGTGA, per germline. The CDR3 coding sequence is TGTGCCAGCAGCCCTACCTGGGACAGGCAGCACGAAGCTTTCTTT. Protein sequence: CASSPTWDRQHEAFF.

The chain joins TRBV9 to TRBJ2-1; D gene uncertain. The germline V gene has CDR1 SGDLS and CDR2 YYNGEE. This CDR3 contains 15 residues. Deletions cut 0 bases from V and 8 bases from J, with 15 bases between. In DNA form, the CDR3 reads TGTGCCAGCAGCGTAGCCCGACACGGTTTGGATGAGCAGTTCTTC. Translating it yields CASSVARHGLDEQFF.

The chain links TRBV7-8 to TRBJ1-3, with 9 nucleotides matching TRBD1. The CDR3 spans 14 residues. Germline CDR1 and CDR2: SGHVS and FQNEAQ. V shed 3 bases, J shed 6 bases, and the junction held 3 bases outside the gene matches. The chain's CDR3 is CASSFGTGLNTIYF. In DNA, the CDR3 is TGTGCCAGCAGCTTCGGGACAGGGTTAAACACCATATATTTT.

J is TRBJ1-6 and V is TRBV5-6; D not certain. This CDR3 region has 16 residues. Germline V gene sequence: CDR1 SGHDT, CDR2 YYEEEE. With 2 bases removed from V and 5 bases from J, the gap between germline ends came to 14 bases. The CDR3: CASSFPGGSNNSPLHF. DNA for the CDR3: TGTGCCAGCAGCTTTCCGGGAGGAAGCAATAATTCACCCCTCCACTTT.

The chain joins TRBV7-8 to TRBJ2-1; perhaps TRBD1 as D (6 bases). V shed 8 bases and J shed 2 bases, with 13 bases lying between them. The CDR3 runs to 14 residues. Germline CDR1 is SGHVS and CDR2 is FQNEAQ. The chain's CDR3 is CASAHAGAYNEQFF. CDR3 nucleotides: TGTGCCAGCGCCCACGCAGGGGCCTACAATGAGCAGTTCTTC.